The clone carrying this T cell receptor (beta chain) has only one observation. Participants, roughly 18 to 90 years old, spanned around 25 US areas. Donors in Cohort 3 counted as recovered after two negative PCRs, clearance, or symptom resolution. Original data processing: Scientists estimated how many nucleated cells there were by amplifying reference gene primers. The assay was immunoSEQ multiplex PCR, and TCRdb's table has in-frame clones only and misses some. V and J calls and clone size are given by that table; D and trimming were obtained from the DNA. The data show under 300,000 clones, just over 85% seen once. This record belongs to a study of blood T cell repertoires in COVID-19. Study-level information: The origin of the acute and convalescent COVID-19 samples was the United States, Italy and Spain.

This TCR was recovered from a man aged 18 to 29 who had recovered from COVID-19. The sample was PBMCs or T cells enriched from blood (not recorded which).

CDR3 residues: CATRSLSSEAFF. CDR3 bases: TGTGCCACCAGGAGCCTGTCTTCTGAAGCTTTCTTT. V is TRBV15 and J is TRBJ1-1; D remains unclear. V gave up 6 bases and J gave up 6 bases, with 11 bases separating them. The CDR3 contains 12 residues. Germline loops: CDR1 LNHNV, CDR2 YYDKDF (reference sequence).